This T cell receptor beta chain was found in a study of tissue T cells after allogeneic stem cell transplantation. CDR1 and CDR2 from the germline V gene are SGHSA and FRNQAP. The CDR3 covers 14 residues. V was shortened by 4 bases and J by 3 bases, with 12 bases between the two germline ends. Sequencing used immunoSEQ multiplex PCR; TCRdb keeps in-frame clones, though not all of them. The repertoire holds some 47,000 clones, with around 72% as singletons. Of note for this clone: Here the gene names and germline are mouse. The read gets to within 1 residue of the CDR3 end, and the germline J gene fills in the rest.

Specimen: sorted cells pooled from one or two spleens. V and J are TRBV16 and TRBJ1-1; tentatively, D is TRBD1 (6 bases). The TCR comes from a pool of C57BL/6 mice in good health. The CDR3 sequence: CASSSQGKDTEVFF. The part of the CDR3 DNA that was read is TGTGCAAGCAGCTCACAGGGTAAGGACACAGAAGTCTTC.